The 24 T cell receptor beta chains reported below all come from one sample, sequenced in a study of blood T cell repertoires in COVID-19 (TCRdb year 2020). Libraries were constructed by the immunoSEQ multiplex PCR assay. TCRdb retrieved this table from immuneACCESS and kept in-frame rearrangements only. Not all clones are present; in checked studies, unresolved V genes account for under half, and no reason is known for the remainder. The sample table holds about 140,000 clones, of which roughly 88% were seen once. The biggest ten clones account for less than 2% of the sample. Sequenced sample: peripheral blood. Every receptor here comes from a woman aged 60-70 years with acute or convalescent COVID-19.

This rearrangement joins TRBV14 to TRBJ2-5; D uncertain. The germline V gene encodes CDR1 SGHDN and CDR2 FVKESK. The CDR3 totals 14 residues. The germline V and J ends were trimmed by 4 bases and 4 bases, with 13 bases remaining between them. The CDR3 nucleotides read TGTGCCAGCAGCCTACATGAACCTGCAGAGACCCAGTACTTC. As protein: CASSLHEPAETQYF.

The gene calls are TRBV6-1 and TRBJ1-2, with TRBD1 matching 7 bases. The CDR3 runs 16 residues. V lost 0 bases and J lost 4; bases outside the gene matches: 8. The germline gives CDR1 MNHNS, CDR2 SASEGT. Here the CDR3 reads CASSEAEGTALYGYTF. In DNA form, the CDR3 reads TGTGCCAGCAGTGAAGCTGAAGGGACAGCTCTCTATGGCTACACCTTC.

Only one count was recorded for this clone. The chain carries TRBV11-3 and TRBJ2-1; TRBD2 matches at 8 bases. The CDR3 extends over 16 amino acids. The J segment lost 0 bases and the V segment lost 2 bases, leaving 3 bases of the junction unmatched. In germline, CDR1 is SGHNT, CDR2 YENEEA. CDR3 coding DNA: TGTGCCAGCAGCTTAAGAAGCGGGAGCTCCTACAATGAGCAGTTCTTC. Its translation is CASSLRSGSSYNEQFF. Combining the CDR3 with reference TRBV11-3 and TRBJ2-1 gives the whole variable domain EAGVVQSPRYKIIEKKQPVAFWCNPISGHNTLYWYLQNLGQGPELLIRYENEEAVDDSQLPKDRFSAERLKGVDSTLKIQPAELGDSAVYLCASSLRSGSSYNEQFFGPGTRLTVL.

The chain recombines TRBV7-2 with TRBJ2-7; D is unclear. The CDR3 covers 11 residues. CDR1 and CDR2 (germline): SGHTA, FQGNSA. Trimming left V 5 bases short and J 6 bases short, with 8 bases between. The CDR3 bases are TGTGCCAGCAGCAAAGAGGCCGAGCAGTACTTC. Amino acid sequence: CASSKEAEQYF.

The rearrangement joins TRBV5-6 to TRBJ2-3; 10 nucleotides align to TRBD2. Per germline, CDR1 SGHDT and CDR2 YYEEEE. Trimming took 1 base from V and 0 from J; bases not matched to a gene: 5. This CDR3 contains 17 residues. CDR3 loop: CASSLMSSGGSTDTQYF. CDR3 nucleotide sequence: TGTGCCAGCAGCTTGATGTCTAGCGGGGGTAGCACAGATACGCAGTATTTT. The full variable domain, in which reference TRBV5-6 and TRBJ2-3 provide the parts outside the CDR3, is DAGVTQSPTHLIKTRGQQVTLRCSPKSGHDTVSWYQQALGQGPQFIFQYYEEEERQRGNFPDRFSGHQFPNYSSELNVNALLLGDSALYLCASSLMSSGGSTDTQYFGPGTRLTVL.

CDR3 in DNA: TGTGCCAGCACCGAAATGGCCGAGCAGTTCTTC. Protein product: CASTEMAEQFF. This chain links TRBV6-6 with TRBJ2-1; D not resolved. Germline V CDR1 and CDR2: MNHNY, SVGAGI (reference sequence). This CDR3 has 11 residues. V shed 7 bases and J shed 10 bases, with 11 bases lying between them.

The V call is TRBV5-1, the J call TRBJ1-5; 10 bases fit TRBD1. This CDR3 is built from 17 residues. With 4 bases clipped from V and 6 bases from J, the junction kept 13 bases outside the gene matches. Germline assignment: CDR1 SGHRS and CDR2 YFSETQ. This chain's CDR3 is CASSTPSGQGDFQPQHF. The CDR3 nucleotides are TGCGCCAGCAGCACCCCATCCGGACAGGGGGATTTTCAGCCCCAGCATTTT.

The chain carries TRBV19 and TRBJ2-1, with TRBD1 as a possible D gene (5 bases). The CDR3 runs to 14 residues. Germline V lookup: CDR1 LNHDA, CDR2 SQIVND (reference sequence). Trimming took off 0 bases at V and 4 bases at J, with 7 bases between the two ends. CDR3 bases: TGTGCCAGTAGTATAGAAGCAGGGTACAATGAGCAGTTCTTC. Translating it yields CASSIEAGYNEQFF.

This chain uses TRBV6-5 with TRBJ2-4, with 9 bases matching TRBD1. Germline V gives CDR1 MNHEY, CDR2 SVGAGI. Unmatched junction bases numbered 6, after V lost 8 bases and J lost 1 base. This CDR3 is 15 amino acids long. CDR3 residues: CASGDRGTAKNIQYF. In DNA form, the CDR3 reads TGTGCCAGCGGCGACAGGGGGACGGCCAAAAACATTCAGTACTTC.

On this clone itself: This specimen includes other DNA sequences encoding the same CDR3. The V and J genes are TRBV4-1 and TRBJ1-5, with D unresolved. V lost 1 base to trimming and J lost 0 bases, with 7 bases between them. Germline loops: CDR1 MGHRA, CDR2 YSYEKL. This CDR3 region has 15 residues. CDR3 DNA: TGCGCCAGCAGCCAAGGGCAGTATAGCAATCAGCCCCAGCATTTT. Its translation: CASSQGQYSNQPQHF.

The rearrangement uses TRBV7-2 and TRBJ1-1; perhaps TRBD1 as D (5 bases). The germline gives CDR1 SGHTA, CDR2 FQGNSA. This CDR3 has 15 residues. Deletions cut 6 bases from V and 0 bases from J, with 14 bases between. The CDR3 DNA sequence: TGTGCCAGCAGGGAGGGACTTATCATGAACACTGAAGCTTTCTTT. This translates into CASREGLIMNTEAFF.

The J gene is TRBJ1-2, the V gene TRBV28; D is unresolved. V lost 1 base to trimming and J lost 2 bases, with 17 bases between them. The germline gives CDR1 MDHEN, CDR2 SYDVKM. The CDR3 sequence is 17 residues long. The CDR3 spells CASSLSQSGGPNYGYTF. Written as DNA, the CDR3 is TGTGCCAGCAGTTTATCCCAAAGTGGAGGGCCCAACTATGGCTACACCTTC.

This chain connects TRBV19 to TRBJ1-1, with a possible D match to TRBD1 (6 bases). The CDR3 loop spans 16 amino acids. Germline CDR1 is LNHDA and CDR2 is SQIVND (reference sequence). The V end was cut by 3 bases, the J end by 0 bases, with 14 bases between. Here the CDR3 reads CASSIRIQGMNTEAFF. CDR3 in DNA: TGTGCCAGTAGTATCCGGATTCAGGGGATGAACACTGAAGCTTTCTTT.

The gene calls are TRBV29-1 and TRBJ2-7; 9 bases fit TRBD1. Unmatched junction bases numbered 7, after V lost 6 bases and J lost 7 bases. The CDR3 is made up of 12 amino acids. Germline CDR1 is SQVTM and CDR2 is ANQGSEA. CDR3 coding DNA: TGCAGCGTGGAGACAGGGGGTCGGGAGCAGTACTTC. Its protein product is CSVETGGREQYF.

J is TRBJ1-4 and V is TRBV7-9; TRBD1 is a possible D gene (6 bases). Germline V lookup: CDR1 SEHNR, CDR2 FQNEAQ (reference sequence). The CDR3 runs 15 residues. Between the trimmed V and J ends, which lost 5 bases and 4 bases, there was a span of 14 bases. The CDR3 is CASSAQGMVNEKLFF. CDR3 bases: TGTGCCAGCAGCGCCCAGGGGATGGTTAATGAAAAACTGTTTTTT.

This clone was counted at least ten times. The V gene is TRBV6-2 or TRBV6-3, the J gene TRBJ1-6, with no clear D. Trimming stripped 5 bases from V and 10 bases from J, with 9 bases between. Germline-derived CDR1 and CDR2 are MNHEY and SVGEGT. This CDR3 comprises 12 residues. This chain's CDR3 is CASSPPVSPLHF. CDR3 bases: TGTGCCAGCAGTCCCCCGGTATCACCCCTCCACTTT.

The chain has TRBV7-2 and TRBJ2-2; no firm D call. Germline values: CDR1 SGHTA, CDR2 FQGNSA. Trimming cost V 1 base and J 7 bases, with 7 bases left between them. CDR3 length: 13 residues. The CDR3 coding sequence is TGTGCCAGCAGCTTAGTTTTAGACGGGGAGCTGTTTTTT. Translation: CASSLVLDGELFF. Supplemented by reference TRBV7-2 and TRBJ2-2, the full variable domain reads GAGVSQSPSNKVTEKGKDVELRCDPISGHTALYWYRQSLGQGLEFLIYFQGNSAPDKSGLPSDRFSAERTGGSVSTLTIQRTQQEDSAVYLCASSLVLDGELFFGEGSRLTVL.

The V gene is TRBV28, the J gene TRBJ2-7, with D possibly TRBD1 on 6 matching bases. The CDR3 is made up of 15 amino acids. With 5 bases removed from V and 8 bases from J, the gap between germline ends came to 22 bases. Germline CDR1 reads MDHEN; CDR2 reads SYDVKM. Written as DNA, the CDR3 is TGTGCCAGCAGTCCAACGACAGGAGGAGTATCGAAGCAGTACTTC. Translating gives CASSPTTGGVSKQYF.

The V call is TRBV7-6, the J call TRBJ2-7; 8 bases map to TRBD2. V lost 2 bases to trimming and J lost 2 bases; unmatched junction nucleotides: 11. The CDR3 is 17 residues long. Germline CDR1 reads SGHVS; CDR2 reads FNYEAQ. The CDR3 DNA reads as TGTGCCAGCAGCTTACACTCCGGGAGGGGCACTCCCTACGAGCAGTACTTC. Translated: CASSLHSGRGTPYEQYF.

The chain is built from TRBV7-2 and TRBJ1-1, with 8 bases aligning to TRBD1. CDR3 length: 15 amino acids. J was trimmed by 6 bases and V by 7 bases; bases with no gene match: 13. CDR1 and CDR2 from the germline V gene are SGHTA and FQGNSA. The CDR3 DNA reads as TGTGCCAGCATCGGGACAGGTGGAGGAGGATCTGAAGCTTTCTTT. It yields the protein CASIGTGGGGSEAFF. Supplemented by reference TRBV7-2 and TRBJ1-1, the full variable domain reads GAGVSQSPSNKVTEKGKDVELRCDPISGHTALYWYRQSLGQGLEFLIYFQGNSAPDKSGLPSDRFSAERTGGSVSTLTIQRTQQEDSAVYLCASIGTGGGGSEAFFGQGTRLTVV.

The DNA for the CDR3 is TGTGCCTGGAGTGTAGGACAGGGCACTGAAGCTTTCTTT. It specifies CAWSVGQGTEAFF. The rearrangement uses TRBV30 and TRBJ1-1; TRBD1 matches 8 bases. There are 13 residues in the CDR3. V lost 0 bases, J lost 4 bases, and 1 base stayed unmatched. Germline lookup yields CDR1 GTSNPN and CDR2 SVGIG (reference sequence).

This sequence joins TRBV4-1 and TRBJ2-2; maybe TRBD2 (5 bases). This CDR3 spans 13 amino acids. Trimming removed 6 bases from V and 2 bases from J, with 7 bases in between. In germline, CDR1 is MGHRA, CDR2 YSYEKL. The CDR3 here is CASSPSNTGELFF. CDR3 bases: TGCGCCAGCAGTCCTAGCAACACCGGGGAGCTGTTTTTT.

The J gene is TRBJ1-2, the V gene TRBV28, with D possibly being TRBD1 (6 bases). The CDR3 is 16 amino acids. V lost 3 bases and J lost 6, with 20 bases in between. CDR1 is MDHEN and CDR2 is SYDVKM in the germline V gene. The CDR3 loop is CASSLGGRQALDGYTF. DNA for the CDR3: TGTGCCAGCAGTTTGGGAGGGAGACAGGCACTCGATGGCTACACCTTC.

The rearrangement uses TRBV10-3 and TRBJ1-6; D ambiguous. V lost 7 bases, J lost 7 bases, and 17 bases lay in between. The CDR3 has 15 residues. Looked up from germline, CDR1 is ENHRY and CDR2 is SYGVKD. CDR3 nucleotide sequence: TGTGCCATCACTAAGGAACAGAGTGCCAATTCACCCCTCCACTTT. It specifies CAITKEQSANSPLHF.